This is a list of T cell receptor beta chains from one sample in a study of blood T cell repertoires in COVID-19. Method: immunoSEQ multiplex PCR; TCRdb's copy keeps in-frame clones and lacks some. In the table there are about 270,000 clones, around 90% of which are singletons. Sequencing was performed on PBMCs or T cells enriched from blood (not recorded which). The receptors here all came from a man aged 35 to 55 who had been exposed to COVID-19. Both conserved end residues are part of each CDR3. D genes are given only for firm matches. For some rows the clone size is stated as once, few or many, or as a class when expanded; others skip it.

clone size: -
V gene: TRBV19
J gene: TRBJ2-2
CDR3 length: 12
D gene: -
CDR3 DNA: TGTGCCAGTGCAGGGGACACCGGGGAGCTGTTTTTT
CDR3 protein: CASAGDTGELFF

clone size: -
V gene: TRBV10-3
J gene: TRBJ2-7
CDR3 length: 14
D gene: TRBD2
CDR3 DNA: TGTGCCATCACCCCGAGCGGGAGAAAACACGAGCAGTACTTC
CDR3 protein: CAITPSGRKHEQYF

clone size: -
V gene: TRBV4-1
J gene: TRBJ2-7
CDR3 length: 13
D gene: -
CDR3 DNA: TGCGCCAGCAGCCAAGTGGGTAGCGACGAGCAGTACTTC
CDR3 protein: CASSQVGSDEQYF

clone size: -
V gene: TRBV5-5
J gene: TRBJ1-1
CDR3 length: 13
D gene: -
CDR3 DNA: TGTGCCAGCAGTCCCCGGGGGGTCACTGAAGCTTTCTTT
CDR3 protein: CASSPRGVTEAFF

clone size: -
V gene: TRBV5-4
J gene: TRBJ2-3
CDR3 length: 14
D gene: TRBD1
CDR3 DNA: TGTGCCAGCAGCCCGGGACAGGGTACAGATACGCAGTATTTT
CDR3 protein: CASSPGQGTDTQYF

clone size: -
V gene: TRBV28
J gene: TRBJ1-2
CDR3 length: 13
D gene: -
CDR3 DNA: TGTGCCAGCAGTGCTACAGACCACTATGGCTACACCTTC
CDR3 protein: CASSATDHYGYTF

clone size: -
V gene: TRBV27
J gene: TRBJ1-1
CDR3 length: 14
D gene: -
CDR3 DNA: TGTGCCAGCAGTAAACAGGGTATGAACACTGAAGCTTTCTTT
CDR3 protein: CASSKQGMNTEAFF

clone size: -
V gene: TRBV3-1/TRBV3-2
J gene: TRBJ1-1
CDR3 length: 13
D gene: -
CDR3 DNA: TGTGCCAGCAGCCAAGATTTCTCGTCTGAAGCTTTCTTT
CDR3 protein: CASSQDFSSEAFF

clone size: -
V gene: TRBV30
J gene: TRBJ1-1
CDR3 length: 17
D gene: -
CDR3 DNA: TGTGCCTGGAGTGCTGACATTACACCAAAACTGCGCGCTGAAGCTTTCTTT
CDR3 protein: CAWSADITPKLRAEAFF

clone size: -
V gene: TRBV7-2
J gene: TRBJ1-2
CDR3 length: 14
D gene: TRBD1
CDR3 DNA: TGTGCCAGCAGCTTCCTCGGGACAGACTATGGCTACACCTTC
CDR3 protein: CASSFLGTDYGYTF

clone size: -
V gene: TRBV3-1/TRBV3-2
J gene: TRBJ2-7
CDR3 length: 12
D gene: -
CDR3 DNA: TGTGCCAGCAGTTCACAGGGCTACGAGCAGTACTTC
CDR3 protein: CASSSQGYEQYF

clone size: -
V gene: TRBV28
J gene: TRBJ1-5
CDR3 length: 17
D gene: -
CDR3 DNA: TGTGCCAGCAATCCTAGGGGAATAAGGGTTAGCAATCAGCCCCAGCATTTT
CDR3 protein: CASNPRGIRVSNQPQHF

clone size: few
V gene: TRBV2
J gene: TRBJ2-7
CDR3 length: 14
D gene: TRBD1
CDR3 DNA: TGTGCCAGCAGTGCCGGGACAGGGAGCTACGAGCAGTACTTC
CDR3 protein: CASSAGTGSYEQYF

clone size: -
V gene: TRBV10-1
J gene: TRBJ2-2
CDR3 length: 14
D gene: TRBD2
CDR3 DNA: TGCGCCAGCGGGGAGACTAGCGCGGGCGGGGAGCTGTTTTTT
CDR3 protein: CASGETSAGGELFF

clone size: -
V gene: TRBV7-2
J gene: TRBJ1-5
CDR3 length: 15
D gene: -
CDR3 DNA: TGTGCCAGCAGCTTACCGACAGGAAATAATCAGCCCCAGCATTTT
CDR3 protein: CASSLPTGNNQPQHF

clone size: -
V gene: TRBV28
J gene: TRBJ1-5
CDR3 length: 16
D gene: TRBD1
CDR3 DNA: TGTGCCAGCAGTTCTGCCGACAGGGGGGTGAATCAGCCCCAGCATTTT
CDR3 protein: CASSSADRGVNQPQHF

clone size: -
V gene: TRBV29-1
J gene: TRBJ1-5
CDR3 length: 13
D gene: -
CDR3 DNA: TGCAGCGTCGCGACAGAGGGCAATCAGCCCCAGCATTTT
CDR3 protein: CSVATEGNQPQHF

clone size: -
V gene: TRBV7-9
J gene: TRBJ1-5
CDR3 length: 14
D gene: -
CDR3 DNA: TGTGCCAGCAGCTTACCCAGTAGCAATCAGCCCCAGCATTTT
CDR3 protein: CASSLPSSNQPQHF

clone size: -
V gene: TRBV5-4
J gene: TRBJ1-2
CDR3 length: 15
D gene: -
CDR3 DNA: TGTGCCAGCAGCCGCCCGGAGGGCTCTAACTATGGCTACACCTTC
CDR3 protein: CASSRPEGSNYGYTF

clone size: -
V gene: TRBV7-3
J gene: TRBJ2-7
CDR3 length: 13
D gene: TRBD2
CDR3 DNA: TGTGCCAGCAGCTTGAGCGGGAACTACGAGCAGTACTTC
CDR3 protein: CASSLSGNYEQYF

clone size: once
V gene: TRBV7-3
J gene: TRBJ1-1
CDR3 length: 14
D gene: TRBD1
CDR3 DNA: TGTGCCAGCAGCTCCGGACAGGGGCGAACTGAAGCTTTCTTT
CDR3 protein: CASSSGQGRTEAFF

clone size: -
V gene: TRBV28
J gene: TRBJ2-1
CDR3 length: 18
D gene: TRBD2
CDR3 DNA: TGTGCCAGCACGACCGGGGTCAGTGGGACTAGGGTCTACAATGAGCAGTTCTTC
CDR3 protein: CASTTGVSGTRVYNEQFF

clone size: once
V gene: TRBV2
J gene: TRBJ1-2
CDR3 length: 13
D gene: TRBD1
CDR3 DNA: TGTGCCACCTTAATGACAGGGAAAAATGGCTACACCTTC
CDR3 protein: CATLMTGKNGYTF

clone size: -
V gene: TRBV10-3
J gene: TRBJ1-2
CDR3 length: 13
D gene: TRBD1
CDR3 DNA: TGTGCCATCAGGGACAGGTATATCTTTGGCTACACCTTC
CDR3 protein: CAIRDRYIFGYTF

clone size: -
V gene: TRBV7-2
J gene: TRBJ1-1
CDR3 length: 15
D gene: TRBD1
CDR3 DNA: TGTGCCAGCAGCTTTTTCGAGACAGGGAGCACTGAAGCTTTCTTT
CDR3 protein: CASSFFETGSTEAFF

clone size: -
V gene: TRBV6-5
J gene: TRBJ1-1
CDR3 length: 14
D gene: -
CDR3 DNA: TGTGCCAGCACCCCGACGGGGGTGAGCACTGAAGCTTTCTTT
CDR3 protein: CASTPTGVSTEAFF

clone size: once
V gene: TRBV7-3
J gene: TRBJ2-7
CDR3 length: 15
D gene: TRBD2
CDR3 DNA: TGTGCCAGCAGCCCCAATAGCGGGAGCCTCTACGAGCAGTACTTC
CDR3 protein: CASSPNSGSLYEQYF

clone size: -
V gene: TRBV25-1
J gene: TRBJ2-5
CDR3 length: 14
D gene: -
CDR3 DNA: TGTGCCAGCAGTGGCCAACAGGGTTCCGAGACCCAGTACTTC
CDR3 protein: CASSGQQGSETQYF

clone size: -
V gene: TRBV10-3
J gene: TRBJ1-1
CDR3 length: 16
D gene: TRBD1
CDR3 DNA: TGTGCCATCAGAAACACCGGGACAGGGGTCAACACTGAAGCTTTCTTT
CDR3 protein: CAIRNTGTGVNTEAFF

clone size: -
V gene: TRBV4-2
J gene: TRBJ2-5
CDR3 length: 14
D gene: TRBD2
CDR3 DNA: TGTGCCAGCAGCCAACTAGCGGGAACAAAGACCCAGTACTTC
CDR3 protein: CASSQLAGTKTQYF

clone size: -
V gene: TRBV21-1
J gene: TRBJ1-1
CDR3 length: 14
D gene: -
CDR3 DNA: TGTGCCAGCAGCAAAGGAGCATTGAACACTGAAGCTTTCTTT
CDR3 protein: CASSKGALNTEAFF

clone size: -
V gene: TRBV10-1
J gene: TRBJ1-1
CDR3 length: 14
D gene: -
CDR3 DNA: TGCGCCAGCAGTGAGAAGGGAGTGAACACTGAAGCTTTCTTT
CDR3 protein: CASSEKGVNTEAFF

clone size: -
V gene: TRBV19
J gene: TRBJ2-5
CDR3 length: 15
D gene: TRBD2
CDR3 DNA: TGTGCCAGTAGTTCTAGCGGAGGTGGTACAGAGACCCAGTACTTC
CDR3 protein: CASSSSGGGTETQYF

clone size: -
V gene: TRBV10-2
J gene: TRBJ1-3
CDR3 length: 15
D gene: TRBD1
CDR3 DNA: TGCGCCAGCAGTGAGGGGACAGGGAAGAGAAACACCATATATTTT
CDR3 protein: CASSEGTGKRNTIYF

clone size: -
V gene: TRBV9
J gene: TRBJ2-7
CDR3 length: 13
D gene: TRBD1
CDR3 DNA: TGTGCCAGCAGCCCGGACAGGGGTCGCGAGCAGTACTTC
CDR3 protein: CASSPDRGREQYF

clone size: -
V gene: TRBV2
J gene: TRBJ1-1
CDR3 length: 14
D gene: TRBD1
CDR3 DNA: TGTGCCAGCACAAGACAGGGGGAAGGGGCTGAAGCTTTCTTT
CDR3 protein: CASTRQGEGAEAFF

clone size: -
V gene: TRBV15
J gene: TRBJ2-2
CDR3 length: 14
D gene: -
CDR3 DNA: TGTGCCACCAGCACTACTAGTATCGGAGGGGAGCTGTTTTTT
CDR3 protein: CATSTTSIGGELFF

clone size: -
V gene: TRBV3-1/TRBV3-2
J gene: TRBJ2-2
CDR3 length: 18
D gene: TRBD1
CDR3 DNA: TGTGCCAGCAGCTCCGACCGGGACAGGGGGCTTAATTCCGGGGAGCTGTTTTTT
CDR3 protein: CASSSDRDRGLNSGELFF

clone size: -
V gene: TRBV7-3
J gene: TRBJ2-3
CDR3 length: 13
D gene: -
CDR3 DNA: TGTGCCAGCAGCTTAAATCCAACAGATACGCAGTATTTT
CDR3 protein: CASSLNPTDTQYF

clone size: -
V gene: TRBV30
J gene: TRBJ1-1
CDR3 length: 12
D gene: -
CDR3 DNA: TGTGCCTGGAGTGTAATCGGGGTTTCGGCTTTCTTT
CDR3 protein: CAWSVIGVSAFF

clone size: -
V gene: TRBV4-2
J gene: TRBJ1-6
CDR3 length: 14
D gene: TRBD1
CDR3 DNA: TGTGCCAGCAGCCACGGACAGGGAGCTTCACCCCTCCACTTT
CDR3 protein: CASSHGQGASPLHF

clone size: -
V gene: TRBV9
J gene: TRBJ2-5
CDR3 length: 16
D gene: -
CDR3 DNA: TGTGCCAGCAGCCACACCCGTGACTGGATGACGGGGACCCAGTACTTC
CDR3 protein: CASSHTRDWMTGTQYF

clone size: -
V gene: TRBV5-1
J gene: TRBJ1-2
CDR3 length: 15
D gene: -
CDR3 DNA: TGCGCCACCCAAGTGGGAGGAGGGCTCGCCTATGGCTACACCTTC
CDR3 protein: CATQVGGGLAYGYTF

clone size: -
V gene: TRBV28
J gene: TRBJ2-3
CDR3 length: 15
D gene: TRBD2
CDR3 DNA: TGTGCCAGCAGTTTTGGGCGGGGGGGGCCAGATACGCAGTATTTT
CDR3 protein: CASSFGRGGPDTQYF